The present entry profiles one T cell receptor beta chain with its context. This specimen comes from a study of T cell responses to AZD1222 COVID-19 vaccine. There are 15 residues in the CDR3. Trimming took 6 bases from V and 1 from J; bases not matched to a gene: 8. The germline CDR1 and CDR2 sequences are MNHEY and SMNVEV (reference sequence). Measured with immunoSEQ multiplex PCR; TCRdb has only the in-frame clones, and not every one. The sample records about 130,000 clones, roughly 86% being singletons. The sample was peripheral blood, taken on day 0 of AZD1222 vaccination. This receptor was obtained from an adult in good health. The chain combines TRBV27 with TRBJ1-1, with TRBD1 identical over 7 bases. CDR3 DNA sequence: TGTGCCAGCAGGCGGGACAGACACGCGAACACTGAAGCTTTCTTT. Amino acid sequence: CASRRDRHANTEAFF.